The 25 T cell receptor beta chains below come from one sample, sequenced in a study of blood T cell repertoires in COVID-19. Profiling relied on immunoSEQ multiplex PCR, and the TCRdb table lists in-frame clones only, not all of them. Of 100,000 to 150,000 clones listed, around nine tenths are singletons. Sequencing was performed on peripheral blood. The receptor set was obtained from a woman of 80 years or more with acute or convalescent COVID-19.

The chain is built from TRBV5-1 and TRBJ2-3, with 11 nucleotides matching TRBD2. With 1 base clipped from V and 3 bases from J, the junction kept 1 base outside the gene matches. The CDR3 has 15 residues. Per germline, CDR1 SGHRS and CDR2 YFSETQ. The CDR3 loop reads CASSLIAGGTDTQYF. For the CDR3, the DNA is TGCGCCAGCAGCTTGATAGCGGGAGGGACAGATACGCAGTATTTT. The complete variable domain, with remaining parts taken from reference TRBV5-1 and TRBJ2-3, reads KAGVTQTPRYLIKTRGQQVTLSCSPISGHRSVSWYQQTPGQGLQFLFEYFSETQRNKGNFPGRFSGRQFSNSRSEMNVSTLELGDSALYLCASSLIAGGTDTQYFGPGTRLTVL.

The V gene is TRBV7-9, the J gene TRBJ2-1; TRBD1 agrees at 7 bases. From germline, CDR1 is SEHNR and CDR2 FQNEAQ (reference sequence). J was trimmed by 6 bases and V by 5 bases; bases with no gene match: 16. The CDR3 spans 17 residues. As DNA, the CDR3 is TGTGCCAGCAGCCCGGGGCAAGGGGGCGCTTCGGGCAATGAGCAGTTCTTC. Protein product: CASSPGQGGASGNEQFF.

The CDR3 coding sequence is TGTGCCAGCAGCAAGACAGACTCTGGAAACACCATATATTTT. Translated, it gives CASSKTDSGNTIYF. This rearrangement joins TRBV7-9 to TRBJ1-3; a possible D gene is TRBD1 (5 bases). CDR3 length equals 14 residues. Trimming took 5 bases from V and 0 from J, leaving 8 bases between them. Germline CDR1 SEHNR, CDR2 FQNEAQ (reference sequence).

V gene TRBV6-1 combines with J gene TRBJ1-5, with D unresolved. The germline V and J ends were trimmed by 4 bases and 0 bases, with 16 bases remaining between them. The CDR3 extends over 17 amino acids. Looked up from germline, CDR1 is MNHNS and CDR2 is SASEGT. This CDR3 is CASSGLGGIYSNQPQHF. In nucleotides, the CDR3 is TGTGCCAGCAGTGGCTTAGGAGGCATTTATAGCAATCAGCCCCAGCATTTT.

Here the CDR3 DNA reads TGCGCCAGCAGCTTGAGGGACTCATACACCGGGGAGCTGTTTTTT. Translated: CASSLRDSYTGELFF. V gene TRBV5-1 combines with J gene TRBJ2-2; D might be TRBD2 (6 bases). Germline CDR1 is SGHRS and CDR2 is YFSETQ. The CDR3 length is 15 residues. V lost 1 base and J lost 3, with 10 bases in between.

V and J are TRBV5-1 and TRBJ2-1, with a weak D call TRBD1 (5 bases). CDR3 length: 13 amino acids. Germline V gives CDR1 SGHRS, CDR2 YFSETQ. The V end was cut by 4 bases, the J end by 5 bases, with 10 bases between. CDR3 loop: CASSIGHDNEQFF. Here the CDR3 DNA reads TGCGCCAGCAGCATAGGACACGACAATGAGCAGTTCTTC. The entire variable domain, with the rest obtained from reference TRBV5-1 and TRBJ2-1, is as follows: KAGVTQTPRYLIKTRGQQVTLSCSPISGHRSVSWYQQTPGQGLQFLFEYFSETQRNKGNFPGRFSGRQFSNSRSEMNVSTLELGDSALYLCASSIGHDNEQFFGPGTRLTVL.

This chain links TRBV10-3 with TRBJ1-1, with TRBD1 identical over 8 bases. Per the germline V gene, CDR1 is ENHRY and CDR2 is SYGVKD. The CDR3 covers 18 residues. The trim removed 0 bases at V and 0 bases at J, leaving 9 bases unmatched. The DNA for the CDR3 is TGTGCCATCAGTGAGTCGGCGGCAGGGGGCAGGATGAACACTGAAGCTTTCTTT. It translates to CAISESAAGGRMNTEAFF.

J is TRBJ2-1 and V is TRBV25-1, with 9 bases aligning to TRBD2. The CDR3 is 10 amino acids. Germline CDR1 reads MGHDK; CDR2 reads SYGVNS. This chain's CDR3 is CAAGGNEQFF. In DNA form, the CDR3 reads TGTGCAGCGGGGGGAAATGAGCAGTTCTTC.

The rearrangement joins TRBV18 to TRBJ2-1; 9 bases fit TRBD2. The CDR3 runs to 15 residues. Per germline, CDR1 KGHSH and CDR2 LQKENI. V was pared by 3 bases and J by 4 bases, with 4 bases of the junction left unmatched. The CDR3 sequence is CASSPSGSGYNEQFF. In nucleotides, the CDR3 is TGTGCCAGCTCACCTAGCGGGAGCGGGTACAATGAGCAGTTCTTC.

As regards this clone: The sample has other DNA sequences that encode this CDR3 too. V gene TRBV5-4 combines with J gene TRBJ2-7; 10 nucleotides align to TRBD2. This CDR3 comprises 15 residues. After removal of 3 bases from V and 2 bases from J, the junction contained 5 bases not matched to a gene. Germline V CDR1 and CDR2: SGHNT, YYREEE (reference sequence). CDR3 sequence reads: CASSSGGLATYEQYF. The DNA of the CDR3 is TGTGCCAGCAGCTCAGGGGGACTAGCGACCTACGAGCAGTACTTC.

The chain is built from TRBV4-3 and TRBJ2-5; 8 bases are a match to TRBD2. Trimming took 0 bases from V and 6 from J; bases not matched to a gene: 6. The CDR3 has 15 amino acids. Germline V gives CDR1 LGHNA, CDR2 YSLEER. CDR3 in DNA: TGCGCCAGCAGCCAAGAATTGACTAGCGCGAAGACCCAGTACTTC. This translates into CASSQELTSAKTQYF.

The chain couples TRBV7-9 to TRBJ1-1; D possibly corresponds to TRBD1 (5 bases). The CDR3 is made up of 15 amino acids. Trimming stripped 1 base from V and 4 bases from J, with 13 bases between. Germline CDR1 is SEHNR and CDR2 is FQNEAQ (reference sequence). Here the CDR3 DNA reads TGTGCCAGCAGCTTAGATCAGGGTAGGGGCACTGAAGCTTTCTTT. Protein product: CASSLDQGRGTEAFF.

This sequence joins TRBV9 and TRBJ2-3; the D is unclear. CDR1 and CDR2 (germline): SGDLS, YYNGEE. The CDR3 has 14 amino acids. V was pared by 0 bases and J by 8 bases, with 13 bases between. CDR3 nucleotides: TGTGCCAGCAGCGTAGACGACACCCACCGTACGCAGTATTTT. Amino acid sequence: CASSVDDTHRTQYF.

V usage is TRBV19 and J usage is TRBJ1-5, with D perhaps matching TRBD1 (6 bases). Germline assignment: CDR1 LNHDA and CDR2 SQIVND (reference sequence). The CDR3 has 16 residues. Trimming took off 3 bases at V and 9 bases at J, with 21 bases between the two ends. For the CDR3, the DNA is TGTGCCAGTAGTATTCAGAACAGGGACCGATTAAGGCCCCAGCATTTT. Residues: CASSIQNRDRLRPQHF.

The V gene is TRBV9, the J gene TRBJ1-2; tentatively, D is TRBD1 (5 bases). Per the germline V gene, CDR1 is SGDLS and CDR2 is YYNGEE. The CDR3 runs to 13 residues. V was pared by 7 bases and J by 4 bases, with 14 bases between. CDR3: CASVRGAGYGYTF. As DNA, the CDR3 is TGTGCCAGCGTCCGTGGGGCCGGCTATGGCTACACCTTC.

This clone was detected once. The gene calls are TRBV5-1 and TRBJ2-1; 11 bases align to TRBD2. The V gene end was trimmed by 4 bases and the J gene end by 10 bases; junction bases not matched to a gene: 7. Germline-derived CDR1 and CDR2 are SGHRS and YFSETQ. This CDR3 comprises 14 residues. The CDR3, as DNA: TGCGCCAGCAGCCTAGCGGGAGGTTTCGGGGAGCAGTTCTTC. Its translation: CASSLAGGFGEQFF.

The chain links TRBV3-1 (or the pseudogene TRBV3-2) to TRBJ1-2; 8 bases are shared with TRBD1. The CDR3 contains 17 residues. V shed 0 bases and J 4 bases; nucleotides not matched to a gene: 10. In germline, CDR1 is LGHDT, CDR2 YNNKEL (reference sequence). CDR3 residues: CASSQDQGQVTSYGYTF. For the CDR3, the DNA is TGTGCCAGCAGCCAAGATCAGGGACAGGTTACAAGCTATGGCTACACCTTC.

This clone was picked up a small number of times. The gene calls are TRBV5-1 and TRBJ2-7; D is perhaps TRBD1 (8 bases). Trimming took 0 bases from V and 3 from J, leaving 10 bases between them. This CDR3 comprises 14 residues. The germline V gene encodes CDR1 SGHRS and CDR2 YFSETQ. The CDR3 protein is CASSLDRGGYEQYF. CDR3 bases: TGCGCCAGCAGCTTGGACAGGGGGGGCTACGAGCAGTACTTC.

This clone was counted once. The CDR3 spells CASSSYRGPTYEQYF. The CDR3 coding sequence is TGTGCCAGCAGCAGTTACAGGGGGCCCACCTACGAGCAGTACTTC. This chain joins TRBV21-1 and TRBJ2-7; TRBD1, the table's D call, lacks a check against the DNA. TRBV21-1 constitutes a pseudogene. The CDR3 runs 15 residues.

This clone occurred a few times. The V gene is TRBV2, the J gene TRBJ1-1; D possibly corresponds to TRBD1 (6 bases). The CDR3 length is 13 residues. Trimming took 8 bases from V and 3 from J, leaving 13 bases between them. Germline V gene data show CDR1 as SNHLY and CDR2 as FYNNEI. CDR3 residues: CASSGQIYTEAFF. The CDR3 nucleotides read TGTGCCAGCTCCGGACAGATCTACACTGAAGCTTTCTTT. The entire variable domain, with the rest obtained from reference TRBV2 and TRBJ1-1, is as follows: EPEVTQTPSHQVTQMGQEVILRCVPISNHLYFYWYRQILGQKVEFLVSFYNNEISEKSEIFDDQFSVERPDGSNFTLKIRSTKLEDSAMYFCASSGQIYTEAFFGQGTRLTVV.

This clone was seen only once. This sequence joins TRBV12-3 or TRBV12-4 and TRBJ2-1, with 8 bases lining up with TRBD2. The trim removed 4 bases at V and 12 bases at J, leaving 5 bases unmatched. This CDR3 has 12 residues. The CDR3 here is CASSSGLAAQFF. The CDR3 nucleotides are TGTGCCAGCAGTTCAGGACTAGCCGCGCAGTTCTTC.

CDR3 in amino acids: CASSPLATGNTEAFF. In DNA form, the CDR3 reads TGTGCCAGCTCACCACTGGCGACAGGTAATACGGAAGCTTTCTTT. The chain links TRBV18 to TRBJ1-1, with D tentatively TRBD1 (6 bases). The CDR3 is 15 residues long. The germline gives CDR1 KGHSH, CDR2 LQKENI. V shed 1 base and J shed 8 bases, with 17 bases lying between them.

The V and J genes are TRBV2 and TRBJ1-4, with D perhaps matching TRBD1 (5 bases). Germline CDR1 is SNHLY and CDR2 is FYNNEI. CDR3 length: 13 residues. The V end was cut by 3 bases, the J end by 11 bases, with 13 bases between. DNA for the CDR3: TGTGCCAGCAGTGACGAGAGGGAGGGGAAACTGTTTTTT. Residues: CASSDEREGKLFF.

This clone showed up just a few times. CDR3 sequence reads: CASRIYRGNQPQHF. CDR3 DNA: TGTGCCAGCAGAATTTACAGGGGTAATCAGCCCCAGCATTTT. The gene calls are TRBV6-5 and TRBJ1-5; TRBD1 agrees at 7 bases. Germline V lookup: CDR1 MNHEY, CDR2 SVGAGI. V was pared by 6 bases and J by 4 bases, with 6 bases of the junction left unmatched. The length of the CDR3 is 14 residues.

The chain employs TRBV7-9 and TRBJ2-2; the match to TRBD1 covers 9 bases. The junction had 3 bases not matched to a gene; V was cut back by 11 bases and J by 2 bases. This CDR3 has 13 amino acids. Germline CDR1 SEHNR, CDR2 FQNEAQ (reference sequence). This chain's CDR3 is CAGQGRNTGELFF. DNA of the CDR3: TGTGCCGGACAGGGGAGAAACACCGGGGAGCTGTTTTTT.